This T cell receptor beta chain was found in a study of regulatory T cells in long-lasting Graves disease. General observations from the study: Persistent disease preferred TRBV28, TRBJ1-2 and TRBJ2-5; new disease, TRBV20-1 and TRBJ2-1. Among the persistent patients, 2,500 to 3,500 public clonotypes were shared, more than the approximately 1,000 shared among new patients. Because few samples were included, accuracy may have been lower.

This sample's time point: persistent/refractory GD, antithyroid drugs over 5 years with positive TRAb. Scientists built the TCR library using RNA that was extracted from PBMCs. V shed 6 bases and J shed 5 bases, with 12 bases lying between them. Germline V gives CDR1 SNHLY, CDR2 FYNNEI. The CDR3 is 13 amino acids. Turning to this clonotype: Its antigen is unknown.

Building the TCR beta libraries relied on iRepertoire HTBI primers, and CDR3 regions underwent Arm-PCR. TCRdb analysed the multiplex PCR reads with MiXCR anew, one entry per CDR3 protein. The sample contains fewer than 600,000 distinct CDR3 sequences, around a fifth of which appear only once. This sequence was found in a female donor with Graves disease. Here the sequenced sample was peripheral blood mononuclear cells (PBMCs), taken when the disease was refractory, from a patient treated with antithyroid drugs. V is TRBV2 and J is TRBJ2-3, with D perhaps matching TRBD1 (5 bases). DNA for the CDR3: TGTGCCAGCAGCAGGGTTTCGGGAGATACGCAGTATTTT. Translation gives CASSRVSGDTQYF.